The 24 T cell receptor beta chains listed next were all sequenced from one sample in a study of T cells in localized non-small cell lung cancer. The table came from immunoSEQ multiplex PCR; TCRdb's copy has only in-frame clones and leaves some out. The sample includes 25,000 to 35,000 clones, roughly 84% of them seen just once. The material sequenced was peripheral blood mononuclear cells, taken before any cancer treatment. Receptor source: a man between 35 and 75 years old with stage III lung adenocarcinoma.

This chain joins TRBV30 and TRBJ1-2, with unresolved D. The CDR3 is made up of 12 amino acids. V gave up 4 bases and J gave up 8 bases, with 14 bases separating them. Germline V gene sequence: CDR1 GTSNPN, CDR2 SVGIG (reference sequence). The CDR3 spells CAWNLEGGGYTF. The CDR3 DNA sequence: TGTGCCTGGAATTTGGAAGGCGGCGGCTACACCTTC.

This chain links TRBV5-1 with TRBJ2-5; 10 bases line up with TRBD2. The CDR3 runs to 16 residues. CDR1 and CDR2 from the germline V gene are SGHRS and YFSETQ. V shed 4 bases, J shed 2 bases, and the junction held 8 bases outside the gene matches. The CDR3 loop reads CASSLPSGSGQETQYF. CDR3 DNA: TGCGCCAGCAGCCTTCCTAGCGGGAGTGGTCAAGAGACCCAGTACTTC.

This clone appeared once. This chain uses TRBV28 with TRBJ1-5, with a weak D call TRBD1 (5 bases). Germline CDR1 MDHEN, CDR2 SYDVKM. Trimming took off 5 bases at V and 6 bases at J, with 17 bases between the two ends. The CDR3 spans 15 residues. The CDR3 DNA reads TGTGCCAGCAGTGTAATCACCAGGGAGAGTCAGCCCCAGCATTTT. Translated: CASSVITRESQPQHF.

This chain joins TRBV7-9 and TRBJ1-2; no clear D gene. Per germline, CDR1 SEHNR and CDR2 FQNEAQ (reference sequence). The CDR3 covers 13 residues. With 5 bases removed from V and 4 bases from J, the gap between germline ends came to 11 bases. The CDR3: CASSIGKSYGYTF. In nucleotides, the CDR3 is TGTGCCAGCAGCATCGGGAAGTCCTATGGCTACACCTTC.

The sample holds one count of this clone. V is TRBV2 and J is TRBJ2-7; 10 bases are a match to TRBD1. V shed 5 bases, J shed 5 bases, and the junction held 6 bases outside the gene matches. The CDR3 loop spans 14 amino acids. The germline V gene encodes CDR1 SNHLY and CDR2 FYNNEI. The DNA of the CDR3 is TGTGCCAGCAGTCGGGACAGGGGTTCGCACGAGCAGTACGTC. It encodes CASSRDRGSHEQYV.

The chain recombines TRBV10-3 with TRBJ2-2, with 9 nucleotides matching TRBD2. Per germline, CDR1 ENHRY and CDR2 SYGVKD. With V trimmed by 8 bases and J by 5 bases, 9 bases remained unmatched. The CDR3 spans 15 residues. The CDR3 DNA follows: TGTGCCATCCGAGTGGCTAGCGGGGAGACCGGGGAGCTGTTTTTT. It yields the protein CAIRVASGETGELFF.

V and J are TRBV6-1 and TRBJ2-1, with D perhaps matching TRBD2 (7 bases). V lost 7 bases and J lost 2, with 15 bases in between. This CDR3 has 15 amino acids. Germline CDR1 is MNHNS and CDR2 is SASEGT. Written as DNA, the CDR3 is TGTGCCAGCACCGGAGGGGGGAGGGCCTACAATGAGCAGTTCTTC. It codes for CASTGGGRAYNEQFF.

The rearrangement uses TRBV27 and TRBJ2-5, with D possibly matching TRBD1 (6 bases). Per germline, CDR1 MNHEY and CDR2 SMNVEV (reference sequence). V shed 6 bases and J shed 5 bases, with 16 bases lying between them. The CDR3 has 14 amino acids. DNA for the CDR3: TGTGCCAGCAGCCCTTCAGGGGTTGCGGAGACCCAGTACTTC. It yields the protein CASSPSGVAETQYF.

The rearrangement links TRBV6-1 to TRBJ1-5; no definite D call. The CDR3 is 14 amino acids. The germline V gene encodes CDR1 MNHNS and CDR2 SASEGT. The germline V and J ends were trimmed by 4 bases and 6 bases, with 13 bases remaining between them. CDR3 DNA: TGTGCCAGCAGTGCTGCGGAAGTTACTCAGCCCCAGCATTTT. It is translated as CASSAAEVTQPQHF.

The chain recombines TRBV15 with TRBJ2-1, with D uncertain. This CDR3 is built from 15 residues. V shed 1 base and J shed 5 bases, with 12 bases lying between them. Germline CDR1 LNHNV, CDR2 YYDKDF (reference sequence). CDR3 sequence (DNA): TGTGCCACCAGCAGAGGGGGTCTGAAGCACAATGAGCAGTTCTTC. Translation gives CATSRGGLKHNEQFF.

The rearrangement joins TRBV6-5 to TRBJ2-5, with D hard to call. Germline V CDR1 and CDR2: MNHEY, SVGAGI. The V gene lost 0 bases and the J gene lost 5 bases, with 13 bases spanning the gap. This CDR3 spans 15 amino acids. The CDR3 here is CASSYSIGLGETQYF. Here the CDR3 DNA reads TGTGCCAGCAGTTACTCGATCGGTTTGGGGGAGACCCAGTACTTC.

The V call is TRBV28, the J call TRBJ2-3; D gene unclear. The CDR3 is 17 residues long. Trimming removed 3 bases from V and 6 bases from J, with 22 bases in between. Germline V lookup: CDR1 MDHEN, CDR2 SYDVKM. CDR3 loop: CASSFGTTNPLGDTQYF. CDR3 bases: TGTGCCAGCAGTTTTGGTACTACCAACCCTCTGGGGGATACGCAGTATTTT.

V and J are TRBV10-1 and TRBJ2-2; no firm D call. This CDR3 region has 14 residues. V was pared by 0 bases and J by 5 bases, with 7 bases between. Germline CDR1 is WNHNN and CDR2 is SYGVQD (reference sequence). The CDR3 loop reads CASSESLDTGELFF. DNA for the CDR3: TGCGCCAGCAGTGAGTCGCTGGATACCGGGGAGCTGTTTTTT.

This chain connects TRBV6-1 to TRBJ2-4; no firm D call. Trimming removed 4 bases at V and 9 bases at J, with 13 bases between. The CDR3 runs to 13 residues. CDR1 is MNHNS and CDR2 is SASEGT in the germline V gene. The CDR3 protein is CASSVDPLGIQYF. The CDR3 nucleotides read TGTGCCAGCAGTGTTGACCCTCTTGGCATTCAGTACTTC.

V gene TRBV5-5 combines with J gene TRBJ2-1, with TRBD1 as a possible D gene (7 bases). Germline loops: CDR1 SGHKS, CDR2 YYEKEE (reference sequence). V was shortened by 5 bases and J by 2 bases, with 17 bases between the two germline ends. This CDR3 has 16 residues. The chain's CDR3 is CASSRGGGGPYNEQFF. The CDR3 nucleotides read TGTGCCAGCAGTCGCGGAGGAGGGGGCCCCTACAATGAGCAGTTCTTC. Drawing the rest from reference TRBV5-5 and TRBJ2-1, the complete variable domain is DAGVTQSPTHLIKTRGQQVTLRCSPISGHKSVSWYQQVLGQGPQFIFQYYEKEERGRGNFPDRFSARQFPNYSSELNVNALLLGDSALYLCASSRGGGGPYNEQFFGPGTRLTVL.

The genes are TRBV7-9 and TRBJ2-1; D is perhaps TRBD2 (6 bases). There are 16 residues in the CDR3. The germline V gene has CDR1 SEHNR and CDR2 FQNEAQ (reference sequence). V was pared by 4 bases and J by 0 bases, with 13 bases between. CDR3 region: CASSYGGPRSYNEQFF. The DNA for the CDR3 is TGTGCCAGCAGCTACGGGGGACCTCGCTCCTACAATGAGCAGTTCTTC.

CDR3: CASSAWGQGGNQPQHF. In DNA form, the CDR3 reads TGTGCCAGTAGCGCTTGGGGTCAGGGGGGCAATCAGCCCCAGCATTTT. The V gene is TRBV19, the J gene TRBJ1-5; TRBD1 matches 7 bases. This CDR3 comprises 16 residues. Germline V gene data show CDR1 as LNHDA and CDR2 as SQIVND (reference sequence). With V trimmed by 6 bases and J by 2 bases, 10 bases remained unmatched.

In its sample, this clone was seen a few times. The CDR3 DNA follows: TGTGCCAGCAGTTGGGGTGGGGGGGGAGCCTATGGCTACACCTTC. Translating it yields CASSWGGGGAYGYTF. V gene TRBV27 combines with J gene TRBJ1-2; TRBD1 is a possible D gene (5 bases). Germline CDR1 is MNHEY and CDR2 is SMNVEV (reference sequence). The V end lost 4 bases, the J end lost 4 bases, and 16 bases lay between the germline ends. This CDR3 contains 15 residues.

This rearrangement joins TRBV25-1 to TRBJ2-7, with TRBD2 identical over 7 bases. The CDR3 totals 16 residues. Trimming cost V 1 base and J 0 bases; bases outside gene matches: 6. Germline V gene data show CDR1 as MGHDK and CDR2 as SYGVNS. The CDR3 region is CASSESGGPLSYEQYF. As DNA, the CDR3 is TGTGCCAGCAGTGAATCGGGGGGACCCCTCTCCTACGAGCAGTACTTC.

There are a few counts of this clone. The chain uses TRBV19 and TRBJ2-5, with 8 positions matching TRBD2. With V trimmed by 8 bases and J by 0 bases, 2 bases remained unmatched. Germline-derived CDR1 and CDR2 are LNHDA and SQIVND (reference sequence). CDR3 size: 13 residues. This CDR3 is CASASGYQETQYF. In DNA, the CDR3 is TGTGCCAGTGCTAGCGGGTACCAAGAGACCCAGTACTTC.

The chain joins TRBV6-6 to TRBJ2-1; 9 bases agree with TRBD1. J lost 8 bases, V lost 9 bases, and 11 bases had no gene match. Germline CDR1 reads MNHNY; CDR2 reads SVGAGI (reference sequence). The CDR3 is 14 residues long. As DNA, the CDR3 is TGTGCCAGTCTAACAGCGGGACAGGGCTATGAGCAGTTCTTC. As protein: CASLTAGQGYEQFF.

The V gene is TRBV11-2, the J gene TRBJ2-7, with D possibly matching TRBD1 (6 bases). V was cut by 5 bases and J by 11 bases, with 19 bases left in between. The CDR3 totals 13 residues. From germline, CDR1 is SGHAT and CDR2 FQNNGV. CDR3 loop: CASSPGRWDTEYF. The CDR3 coding sequence is TGTGCCAGCAGCCCGGGTCGGTGGGACACGGAGTACTTC.

The CDR3 bases are TGTGCCAGCAGCGCCCCCCGTTTGAACACCGGGGAGCTGTTTTTT. Translating gives CASSAPRLNTGELFF. The gene calls are TRBV9 and TRBJ2-2; D is ambiguous. Trimming shortened V by 3 bases and J by 1 base, and 10 bases separated the two germline ends. CDR1 SGDLS and CDR2 YYNGEE come from the germline V gene. The CDR3 is made up of 15 amino acids. The variable domain in full, completed from reference TRBV9 and TRBJ2-2, reads DSGVTQTPKHLITATGQRVTLRCSPRSGDLSVYWYQQSLDQGLQFLIQYYNGEERAKGNILERFSAQQFPDLHSELNLSSLELGDSALYFCASSAPRLNTGELFFGEGSRLTVL.

The chain employs TRBV29-1 and TRBJ1-1; D may be TRBD1 (6 bases). Germline lookup yields CDR1 SQVTM and CDR2 ANQGSEA. The CDR3 sequence is 11 residues long. Trimming left V 3 bases short and J 10 bases short, with 12 bases between. The CDR3 loop reads CSVDGGRVAFF. The CDR3 DNA reads as TGCAGCGTTGATGGGGGGCGTGTAGCTTTCTTT.